These T cell receptor beta chains were read from a single sample in a study of blood T cell repertoires in COVID-19. Produced via immunoSEQ multiplex PCR; TCRdb's table is partial and in-frame only. The sample lists approximately 44,000 clones, roughly 88% occurring once. Sequenced sample: peripheral blood. Every receptor here comes from a man between 60 and 75 years old with active COVID-19. Both conserved end residues are trimmed from each CDR3. Fields, in order: V gene, J gene, clone size, CDR3 protein. Size tells how often a clone was seen (once, few, many) or the class of an expanded clone, and some rows leave it out.

TRBV25-1	TRBJ2-5	NA	ASSDIIRETQY
TRBV5-3	TRBJ1-1	few	ARSPRQGRDEAF
TRBV6-6	TRBJ2-7	NA	ASSPGLAGARGMDEQY
TRBV14	TRBJ2-1	NA	ASSQDVRYNEQF
TRBV6-2/TRBV6-3	TRBJ2-5	NA	ASSFRGLERKTQY
TRBV3-1/TRBV3-2	TRBJ2-1	NA	ASSRGRAIGEQF
TRBV3-1/TRBV3-2	TRBJ2-5	NA	ASSQGTLEREGLETQY
TRBV18	TRBJ2-5	few	ASSPPQRTQETQY
TRBV6-6	TRBJ1-5	NA	ASSYEGANWPQH
TRBV14	TRBJ2-1	NA	ASSPQGGSDEQF
TRBV7-3	TRBJ2-7	NA	ASSQGLGYEQY
TRBV18	TRBJ2-5	NA	ASSPRRTETQY
TRBV11-2	TRBJ2-1	NA	ASSFPVAATTYNEQF
TRBV23-1	TRBJ2-7	NA	ASSPRGPHRDEQY
TRBV6-2/TRBV6-3	TRBJ2-7	NA	ASSYSPSGSSYEQY
TRBV9	TRBJ2-5	NA	ASSAEETQY
TRBV7-8	TRBJ1-6	NA	ASSLNAPPGSPLH
TRBV11-3	TRBJ2-7	few	ASSLDGSSYEQY
TRBV7-9	TRBJ2-7	few	ASSFTRDPSYEQY
TRBV4-1	TRBJ1-1	once	ASSPRQGNTEAF
TRBV24-1	TRBJ2-3	NA	ATSVRVGPTDTQY
TRBV3-1/TRBV3-2	TRBJ2-3	once	ASSQVGLAGKTRTDTQY
TRBV15	TRBJ1-1	NA	ATSRVGGQAF
TRBV5-1	TRBJ2-7	NA	ASSLGTVPYEQY
TRBV6-1	TRBJ2-1	NA	ASSEGLAGSHEQF
TRBV11-2	TRBJ1-1	NA	ASSLLGQREAF
TRBV5-1	TRBJ2-2	NA	ASSLGLSNTGELF
TRBV5-3	TRBJ2-7	NA	ASRDRPGGPYEQY
TRBV6-6	TRBJ2-7	NA	ASSHSGSAYEQY
TRBV28	TRBJ1-6	NA	ASNGQLWNSPLH
TRBV5-4	TRBJ2-3	NA	ASSLNLAGGRDTQY
TRBV18	TRBJ2-7	NA	ASSPRYGQGTYEQY
TRBV20-1	NA	NA	SASGSSAHEQY
TRBV9	TRBJ2-7	few	ASSVGDRGPYEQY
TRBV2	TRBJ2-2	once	ASVGGPPVNTGELF
TRBV28	TRBJ2-7	NA	ASRNIPPLAQSSYEQY
TRBV7-6	TRBJ2-7	NA	ASSYAGTGGYHEQY
TRBV10-3	TRBJ2-7	NA	AISGTSHEQY
TRBV27	TRBJ2-7	medium-sized	ASSSSELAGGPDSYEQY
TRBV19	TRBJ2-7	NA	ASSSGRVAGGCWEQY
TRBV6-6	TRBJ2-7	NA	ASSFGTGYEQY